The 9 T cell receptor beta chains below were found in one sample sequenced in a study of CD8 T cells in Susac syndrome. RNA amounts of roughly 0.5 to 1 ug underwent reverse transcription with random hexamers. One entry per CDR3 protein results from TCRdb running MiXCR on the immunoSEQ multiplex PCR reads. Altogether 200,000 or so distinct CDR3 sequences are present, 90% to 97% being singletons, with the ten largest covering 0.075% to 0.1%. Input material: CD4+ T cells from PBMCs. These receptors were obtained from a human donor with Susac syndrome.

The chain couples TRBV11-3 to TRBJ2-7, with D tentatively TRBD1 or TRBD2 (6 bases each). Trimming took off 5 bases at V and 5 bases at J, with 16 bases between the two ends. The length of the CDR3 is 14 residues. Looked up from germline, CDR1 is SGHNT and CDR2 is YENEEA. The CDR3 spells CASSARRGADEQYF. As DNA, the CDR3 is TGTGCCAGCAGCGCACGAAGGGGGGCGGACGAGCAGTACTTC.

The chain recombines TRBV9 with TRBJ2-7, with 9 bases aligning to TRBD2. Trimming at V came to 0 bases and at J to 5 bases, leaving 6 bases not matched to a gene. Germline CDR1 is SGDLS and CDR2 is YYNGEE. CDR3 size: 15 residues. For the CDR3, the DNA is TGTGCCAGCAGCGTAGGATCTAGCGGGGTCCACGAGCAGTACTTC. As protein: CASSVGSSGVHEQYF. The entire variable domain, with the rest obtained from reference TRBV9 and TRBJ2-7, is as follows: DSGVTQTPKHLITATGQRVTLRCSPRSGDLSVYWYQQSLDQGLQFLIQYYNGEERAKGNILERFSAQQFPDLHSELNLSSLELGDSALYFCASSVGSSGVHEQYFGPGTRLTVT.

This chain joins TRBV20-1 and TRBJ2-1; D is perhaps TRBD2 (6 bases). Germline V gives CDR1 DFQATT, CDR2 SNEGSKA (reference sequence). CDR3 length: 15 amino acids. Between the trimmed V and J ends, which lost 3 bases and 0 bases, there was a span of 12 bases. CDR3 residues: CSASETSPSYNEQFF. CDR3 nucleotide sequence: TGCAGTGCTAGCGAGACTAGTCCCTCCTACAATGAGCAGTTCTTC.

CDR3 bases: TGTGCCAGCAGCTTCCCGGACGGTCTGGAGCAGTACTTC. This codes for CASSFPDGLEQYF. The chain uses TRBV7-9 and TRBJ2-7; D ambiguous. V lost 3 bases, J lost 7 bases, and 13 bases lay in between. CDR1 SEHNR and CDR2 FQNEAQ come from the germline V gene (reference sequence). The CDR3 is 13 amino acids.

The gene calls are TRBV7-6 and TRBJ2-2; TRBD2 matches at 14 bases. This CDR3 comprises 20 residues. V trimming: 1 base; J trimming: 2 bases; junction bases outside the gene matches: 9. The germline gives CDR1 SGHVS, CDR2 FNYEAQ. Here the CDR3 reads CASSLVVWTSGGTNTGELFF. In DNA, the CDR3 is TGTGCCAGCAGCTTAGTAGTGTGGACTAGCGGGGGGACAAACACCGGGGAGCTGTTTTTT.

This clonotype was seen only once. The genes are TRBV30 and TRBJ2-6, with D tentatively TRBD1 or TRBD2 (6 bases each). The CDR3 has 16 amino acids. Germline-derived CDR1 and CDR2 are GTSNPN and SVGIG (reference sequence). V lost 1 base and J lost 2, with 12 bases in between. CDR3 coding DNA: TGTGCCTGGAGTGGCCTGAGGGGGGCTGGGGCCAACGTCCTGACTTTC. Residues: CAWSGLRGAGANVLTF.

The CDR3 DNA follows: TGTGCCAGCTCAGAGATGAATGAGCAGTTCTTC. Translation gives CASSEMNEQFF. The genes are TRBV19 and TRBJ2-1; D gene uncertain. Germline V gives CDR1 LNHDA, CDR2 SQIVND (reference sequence). This CDR3 has 11 amino acids. V was pared by 9 bases and J by 7 bases, with 10 bases between.

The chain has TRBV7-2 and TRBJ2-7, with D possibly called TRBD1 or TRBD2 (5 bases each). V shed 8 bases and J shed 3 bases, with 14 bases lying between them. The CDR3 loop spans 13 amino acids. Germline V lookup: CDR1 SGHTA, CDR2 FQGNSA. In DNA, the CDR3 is TGTGCCAGCCGCCAAACAGGAGGCTACGAGCAGTACTTC. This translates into CASRQTGGYEQYF. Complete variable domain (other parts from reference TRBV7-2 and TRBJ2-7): GAGVSQSPSNKVTEKGKDVELRCDPISGHTALYWYRQSLGQGLEFLIYFQGNSAPDKSGLPSDRFSAERTGGSVSTLTIQRTQQEDSAVYLCASRQTGGYEQYFGPGTRLTVT.

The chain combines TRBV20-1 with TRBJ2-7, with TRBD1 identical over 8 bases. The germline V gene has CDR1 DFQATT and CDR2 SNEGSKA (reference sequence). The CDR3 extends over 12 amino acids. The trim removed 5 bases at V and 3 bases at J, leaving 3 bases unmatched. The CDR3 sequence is CSAYRGVYEQYF. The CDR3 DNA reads TGCAGTGCTTACAGGGGGGTCTACGAGCAGTACTTC.